This TCR beta chain was sequenced in a study of T cell repertoires in cytomegalovirus infection. The wider study: HLA-B-restricted CMV epitopes that are well studied, plus recently identified HLA-C-restricted ones, were used by the study. Carrying CMV and the relevant HLA type showed in public TCR beta signatures. Regarding the study as a whole: Summed frequency of public TCR beta families distinguished CMV carriers with the relevant HLA. HLA-C-restricted CMV clonotypes gave the most frequent clonotype in two of eight donors.

Worth noting for this clonotype: Its antigen is currently unknown.

Using its own MiXCR run on the reads, TCRdb lists one record per CDR3 protein. Here the sample spans approximately 120,000 distinct CDR3 sequences, 25% to 30% being singletons. The CDR3 consists of 14 residues. V was cut by 5 bases and J by 10 bases, with 18 bases left in between. CDR1 and CDR2 from the germline V gene are MNHEY and SMNVEV (reference sequence). The rearrangement links TRBV27 to TRBJ2-1; the D is unclear. The input for sequencing was CD8+ T cells from cultured PBMCs, taken from culture after CMV antigen stimulation. This receptor was identified in a human donor in good health (CMV status not recorded). Some clones in this sample may be carry-over from other donors' samples. CDR3 protein: CASSPRWVGREQFF. DNA for the CDR3: TGTGCCAGCAGTCCTCGGTGGGTCGGTCGCGAGCAGTTCTTC.